This T cell receptor (beta chain) was captured in a study of type 1 regulatory T cells. TCRdb reprocessed the reads via MiXCR and lists one record per CDR3 protein. The sample lists around 65,000 distinct CDR3 sequences, around 49% occurring once. Germline CDR1 is MNHEY and CDR2 is SMNVEV (reference sequence). Trimming cost V 5 bases and J 9 bases; bases outside gene matches: 7. The CDR3 totals 14 residues. With regard to this clonotype: What it binds is not known.

This chain joins TRBV27 and TRBJ1-6, with 7 bases lining up with TRBD1. The specimen was cultured non-Tr1 T cells, either the whole culture or a sorted T cell fraction (not recorded which). The clonotype comes from a human donor in good health. The CDR3: CASSKEDRVSPLHF. The CDR3 bases are TGTGCCAGCAGTAAAGAAGACAGGGTTTCACCCCTCCACTTT.